This TCR beta chain was documented in a study of shared clonotypes between healthy human individuals. About the study: Donors had three CD4 naive, three CD4 memory, two CD8 naive and one CD8 memory plate apiece. The study's findings and limits: The low donor count limited represented genetic and exposure-history diversity. Clonotype sharing among donors was thought likely to change with sequencing depth.

About this clone: Its cognate antigen is unknown.

Repertoires were generated with immunoSEQ multiplex PCR, while TCRdb's copy carries only in-frame clones and drops some. This table holds around 560,000 clones, roughly 95% found once. Trimming left V 4 bases short and J 6 bases short, with 23 bases between. Germline-derived CDR1 and CDR2 are MDHEN and SYDVKM. The CDR3 consists of 17 residues. CD45RO-negative, CCR7-selected cells formed the naive CD8 fraction, which excluded terminally differentiated effector memory CD45RA+ cells. The chain joins TRBV28 to TRBJ2-3; a possible D gene is TRBD1 (6 bases). Material for sequencing was naive CD8+ T cells sorted from blood. The source is a woman in her twenties or thirties in good health. This CDR3 reads CASSSLPIDRTLDTQYF. CDR3 bases: TGTGCCAGCAGTTCCCTCCCCATCGACAGGACCCTGGATACGCAGTATTTT.